This record looks at one TCR beta chain sequence and its context. Method: immunoSEQ multiplex PCR; TCRdb's copy keeps in-frame clones and lacks some. The data show tens of thousands of clones, roughly 92% seen once. These data are taken from a study of T cell changes during pregnancy in multiple sclerosis. V was shortened by 4 bases and J by 0 bases, with 12 bases between the two germline ends. The CDR3 has 15 amino acids. CDR1 and CDR2 (germline): SGHNT, YYREEE (reference sequence). This receptor was taken from a female donor with multiple sclerosis, enrolled in a pregnancy study. This specimen was peripheral blood, taken after pregnancy. The chain employs TRBV5-4 and TRBJ2-3; D possibly corresponds to TRBD1 (6 bases). The CDR3 nucleotides read TGTGCCAGCAGCCCCGGACAGATTAGCACAGATACGCAGTATTTT. Its translation: CASSPGQISTDTQYF. The full variable domain, completed using reference TRBV5-4 and TRBJ2-3, is ETGVTQSPTHLIKTRGQQVTLRCSSQSGHNTVSWYQQALGQGPQFIFQYYREEENGRGNFPPRFSGLQFPNYSSELNVNALELDDSALYLCASSPGQISTDTQYFGPGTRLTVL.